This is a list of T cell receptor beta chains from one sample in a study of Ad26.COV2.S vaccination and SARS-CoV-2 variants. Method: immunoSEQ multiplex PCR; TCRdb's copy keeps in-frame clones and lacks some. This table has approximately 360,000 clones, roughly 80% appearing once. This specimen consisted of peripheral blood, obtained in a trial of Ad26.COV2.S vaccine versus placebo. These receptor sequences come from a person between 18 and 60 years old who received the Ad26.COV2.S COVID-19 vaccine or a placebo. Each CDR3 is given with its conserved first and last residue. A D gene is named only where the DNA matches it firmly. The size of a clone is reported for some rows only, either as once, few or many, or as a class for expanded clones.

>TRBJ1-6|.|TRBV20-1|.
TGCAGTGCTAGTGGGGACCTCCATAATTCACCCCTCCACTTT
CSASGDLHNSPLHF
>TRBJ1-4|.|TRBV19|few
TGTGCCAGTAACCAACAGGTTCAGGAAAAACTGTTTTTT
CASNQQVQEKLFF
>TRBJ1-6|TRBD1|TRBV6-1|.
TGTGCCAGCAGTGAGGGACAGCACCAGGGTAATTCACCCCTCCACTTT
CASSEGQHQGNSPLHF
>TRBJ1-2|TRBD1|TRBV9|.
TGTGCCAGCAGCGACGTAGGGACAGGGGACTCCCTTTATGGCTACACCTTC
CASSDVGTGDSLYGYTF
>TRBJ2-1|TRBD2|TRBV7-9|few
TGTGCCAGCAGCTTAGTGAATCAAGCGGGAGCCCTAAGGAATGAGCAGTTCTTC
CASSLVNQAGALRNEQFF
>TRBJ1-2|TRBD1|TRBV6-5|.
TGTGCCAGCAGTTACTCGTTCAGGGGGGGTTTCGGCTACACCTTC
CASSYSFRGGFGYTF
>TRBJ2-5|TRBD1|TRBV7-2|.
TGTGCCAGCAGCACGGGGACAGGGGATGAGACCCAGTACTTC
CASSTGTGDETQYF
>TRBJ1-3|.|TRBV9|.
TGTGCCAGCAGCGTAGTTGGAGGCAGCCACACCATATATTTT
CASSVVGGSHTIYF
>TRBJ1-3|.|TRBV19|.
TGTGCCAGTAGTATGGGCTGGGGAGCCGCTGGAAACACCATATATTTT
CASSMGWGAAGNTIYF
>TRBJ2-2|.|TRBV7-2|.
TGTGCCAGCAGCTTAGACAGCAGCTCCCCCGGGGAGCTGTTTTTT
CASSLDSSSPGELFF